Detailed here is one T cell receptor (beta chain). Its specificity is unknown. This specimen belongs to a study of human thymus T cells. Whole-study results and caveats: The related literature has documented a marked overlap of thymic repertoires among unrelated individuals. Thymic and blood repertoires seemed to favor certain V and J genes.

Here immunoSEQ multiplex PCR was the method, and the copy in TCRdb shows in-frame clones only, minus some. The table has 86,000 or so clones, nearly 98% seen once. During corrective heart surgery, resections were taken, and the thymus tissue came from them. Infants, healthy and Finnish, who were having corrective surgery for congenital heart defects served as donors. Germline V gives CDR1 SEHNR, CDR2 FQNEAQ (reference sequence). V lost 4 bases to trimming and J lost 5 bases; unmatched junction nucleotides: 7. The CDR3 covers 15 residues. This TCR derives from a boy under two years old with a congenital heart defect but otherwise immunologically healthy. The chain carries TRBV7-9 and TRBJ2-7; 11 bases align to TRBD2. Material: thymus tissue. CDR3 bases: TGTGCCAGCAGCTCTCTAGCGGGAGGTAAAGACGAGCAGTACTTC. This gives the protein CASSSLAGGKDEQYF.